These 26 T cell receptor beta chains were sequenced from one sample in a study of control samples from healthy donors and cancer patients. Data came from immunoSEQ multiplex PCR; TCRdb stores just in-frame clones and leaves some out. The table includes roughly 90,000 clones, about 89% detected once. The material sequenced was PBMCs. Every receptor here comes from a woman between 45 and 65 years old with colorectal cancer.

The chain couples TRBV24-1 to TRBJ1-1; D not resolved. This CDR3 is 14 amino acids long. Trimming left V 4 bases short and J 4 bases short, with 12 bases between. Germline CDR1 is KGHDR and CDR2 is SFDVKD. The CDR3 here is CATSDPSQSTEAFF. The CDR3 coding sequence is TGTGCCACCAGTGACCCGTCTCAAAGCACTGAAGCTTTCTTT.

The chain employs TRBV3-1 (or the pseudogene TRBV3-2) and TRBJ2-1; 8 bases are a match to TRBD1. CDR3 length: 17 amino acids. Germline loops: CDR1 LGHDT, CDR2 YNNKEL (reference sequence). With V trimmed by 1 base and J by 1 base, 6 bases remained unmatched. The CDR3 bases are TGTGCCAGCAGCCAAGGGACAGGGTGGACTTCCTACAATGAGCAGTTCTTC. Translated, it gives CASSQGTGWTSYNEQFF.

The genes are TRBV6-5 and TRBJ1-1, with D unclear. CDR3 length: 13 amino acids. The germline V and J ends were trimmed by 7 bases and 6 bases, with 15 bases remaining between them. Germline-derived CDR1 and CDR2 are MNHEY and SVGAGI. The DNA of the CDR3 is TGTGCCAGCACCCAAAGCGGGAGCGCTGAAGCTTTCTTT. As protein: CASTQSGSAEAFF.

The rearrangement joins TRBV6-4 to TRBJ1-3, with D perhaps matching TRBD1 (6 bases). The CDR3 length is 14 residues. With 8 bases removed from V and 6 bases from J, the gap between germline ends came to 17 bases. The germline CDR1 and CDR2 sequences are MRHNA and SNTAGT. The CDR3 here is CASDRDNYENTIYF. Here the CDR3 DNA reads TGTGCCAGCGACCGGGACAACTACGAAAACACCATATATTTT.

In nucleotides, the CDR3 is TGTGCCAGCAGCTCCAAACCGACAGGGGGCGGGGAGACCCAGTACTTC. It encodes CASSSKPTGGGETQYF. The chain recombines TRBV5-4 with TRBJ2-5, with 10 bases identical to TRBD1. Trimming removed 3 bases from V and 5 bases from J; junction bases left unmatched: 10. The CDR3 covers 16 residues. In germline, CDR1 is SGHNT, CDR2 YYREEE (reference sequence). Complete variable domain (other parts from reference TRBV5-4 and TRBJ2-5): ETGVTQSPTHLIKTRGQQVTLRCSSQSGHNTVSWYQQALGQGPQFIFQYYREEENGRGNFPPRFSGLQFPNYSSELNVNALELDDSALYLCASSSKPTGGGETQYFGPGTRLLVL.

This sequence joins TRBV5-5 and TRBJ2-5; possibly TRBD1 for D (6 bases). Germline V CDR1 and CDR2: SGHKS, YYEKEE (reference sequence). The CDR3 sequence is 15 residues long. Trimming left V 4 bases short and J 0 bases short, with 13 bases between. The CDR3 nucleotides read TGTGCCAGCAGCCGTACCCGGACAGACCAAGAGACCCAGTACTTC. Amino acid sequence: CASSRTRTDQETQYF.

The chain combines TRBV18 with TRBJ1-6; D uncertain. The germline gives CDR1 KGHSH, CDR2 LQKENI. V was shortened by 3 bases and J by 7 bases, with 7 bases between the two germline ends. The CDR3 length is 13 residues. CDR3 in amino acids: CASSPDFNSPLHF. CDR3 DNA sequence: TGTGCCAGCTCACCGGATTTCAATTCACCCCTCCACTTT.

CDR3 nucleotide sequence: TGTGCCAGCAGTTTACAGGGACAGGGGTGGGATCAGCCCCAGCATTTT. Residues: CASSLQGQGWDQPQHF. This chain uses TRBV28 with TRBJ1-5, with 10 nucleotides matching TRBD1. Germline V gene lookup returns CDR1 MDHEN and CDR2 SYDVKM. This CDR3 is built from 16 residues. V lost 2 bases, J lost 5 bases, and 6 bases stayed unmatched.

This clone was counted between two and nine times. This sequence joins TRBV11-3 and TRBJ2-2; no definite D call. The CDR3 is 14 residues long. From germline, CDR1 is SGHNT and CDR2 YENEEA. V lost 4 bases and J 1 base, leaving 7 bases between the germline ends. The DNA for the CDR3 is TGTGCCAGCAGCTCCCAGTGGAACACCGGGGAGCTGTTTTTT. It is translated as CASSSQWNTGELFF.

The chain combines TRBV5-6 with TRBJ1-4; D remains unclear. The ends were cut back, 4 bases at V and 3 bases at J, with 16 bases in the middle. Germline V gene sequence: CDR1 SGHDT, CDR2 YYEEEE. CDR3 size: 16 residues. This chain's CDR3 is CASSPNLDLANEKLFF. CDR3 in DNA: TGTGCCAGCAGCCCGAACCTGGACTTGGCTAATGAAAAACTGTTTTTT.

The genes are TRBV12-3 or TRBV12-4 and TRBJ1-1; maybe TRBD1 (5 bases). CDR3 length: 13 residues. Trimming took off 5 bases at V and 0 bases at J, with 7 bases between the two ends. CDR3: CASSPTVNTEAFF. The CDR3 DNA sequence: TGTGCCAGCAGTCCGACAGTGAACACTGAAGCTTTCTTT.

The chain combines TRBV5-4 with TRBJ2-3; D possibly corresponds to TRBD2 (5 bases). The CDR3 totals 12 residues. The germline V gene has CDR1 SGHNT and CDR2 YYREEE (reference sequence). The germline V and J ends were trimmed by 0 bases and 15 bases, with 14 bases remaining between them. In DNA form, the CDR3 reads TGTGCCAGCAGCTTGGTGGGCGGGCCCAATTATTTT. This gives the protein CASSLVGGPNYF. Looking up the rest from reference TRBV5-4 and TRBJ2-3 gives the full variable domain: ETGVTQSPTHLIKTRGQQVTLRCSSQSGHNTVSWYQQALGQGPQFIFQYYREEENGRGNFPPRFSGLQFPNYSSELNVNALELDDSALYLCASSLVGGPNYFGPGTRLTVL.

This chain links TRBV6-5 with TRBJ2-7; 8 bases are shared with TRBD1. The V gene end was trimmed by 7 bases and the J gene end by 8 bases; junction bases not matched to a gene: 13. The CDR3 loop spans 14 amino acids. CDR1 is MNHEY and CDR2 is SVGAGI in the germline V gene. As DNA, the CDR3 is TGTGCCAGCAAGCTCCAAGACAGGGGAGGACAGCAGTACGTC. Translating gives CASKLQDRGGQQYV.

The chain joins TRBV6-2 or TRBV6-3 to TRBJ2-3, with D unresolved. The CDR3 contains 13 residues. Germline V lookup: CDR1 MNHEY, CDR2 SVGEGT. V gave up 2 bases and J gave up 6 bases, with 9 bases separating them. The CDR3 protein is CASSYGPRDTQYF. The CDR3 DNA reads TGTGCCAGCAGTTACGGCCCCCGGGATACGCAGTATTTT.

This sequence joins TRBV20-1 and TRBJ1-5, with D unresolved. The germline V gene encodes CDR1 DFQATT and CDR2 SNEGSKA (reference sequence). V lost 3 bases and J lost 4, with 13 bases in between. CDR3 length: 14 residues. The CDR3 region is CSASNPNTNQPQHF. The CDR3 DNA reads as TGCAGTGCTAGTAACCCCAATACGAATCAGCCCCAGCATTTT.

V and J are TRBV28 and TRBJ1-6; D perhaps matches TRBD1 (6 bases). Germline values: CDR1 MDHEN, CDR2 SYDVKM. Between the trimmed V and J ends, which lost 4 bases and 0 bases, there was a span of 13 bases. The CDR3 has 17 residues. The CDR3 DNA sequence: TGTGCCAGCAGTTCCCCGGGACAAAGCTCCTATAATTCACCCCTCCACTTT. Residues: CASSSPGQSSYNSPLHF.

The chain uses TRBV4-3 and TRBJ2-6; D possibly corresponds to TRBD2 (6 bases). The CDR3 has 15 residues. Germline V lookup: CDR1 LGHNA, CDR2 YSLEER. V lost 6 bases, J lost 4 bases, and 13 bases lay in between. The CDR3 nucleotides read TGCGCCAGCAGTCCCGGAGGGTTCGGGGCCAACGTCCTGACTTTC. Translation gives CASSPGGFGANVLTF.

In this sample, this clone turned up a few times. The rearrangement uses TRBV2 and TRBJ1-1; D is possibly TRBD1 (5 bases). This CDR3 contains 16 residues. Germline values: CDR1 SNHLY, CDR2 FYNNEI. The V and J ends lost 0 bases and 5 bases respectively, with 16 bases between them. CDR3: CASSEAWQGGRTEAFF. The CDR3 DNA sequence: TGTGCCAGCAGTGAAGCTTGGCAGGGTGGGAGGACTGAAGCTTTCTTT.

This chain connects TRBV3-1 (or the pseudogene TRBV3-2) to TRBJ1-1; D remains unclear. Trimming took 0 bases from V and 10 from J, leaving 6 bases between them. The CDR3 has 11 residues. Germline CDR1 and CDR2: LGHDT and YNNKEL (reference sequence). CDR3 nucleotide sequence: TGTGCCAGCAGCCAAGATACGCGAGCTTTCTTT. Protein sequence: CASSQDTRAFF.

The V gene is TRBV12-2, the J gene TRBJ2-3. TRBV12-2 represents a pseudogene. The length of the CDR3 is 14 residues. The CDR3 region is CASRPPLGTDTQYF. DNA for the CDR3: TGTGCAAGTCGCCCCCCCTTGGGGACAGATACGCAGTATTTT.

V usage is TRBV6-1 and J usage is TRBJ2-5, with a weak D call TRBD2 (6 bases). This CDR3 contains 14 residues. Looked up from germline, CDR1 is MNHNS and CDR2 is SASEGT. V was shortened by 2 bases and J by 1 base, with 8 bases between the two germline ends. The CDR3 loop is CASSERGLQETQYF. The CDR3 bases are TGTGCCAGCAGTGAAAGGGGACTCCAAGAGACCCAGTACTTC.

The gene calls are TRBV9 and TRBJ2-1, with a possible D match to TRBD2 (5 bases). This CDR3 contains 13 residues. Germline V lookup: CDR1 SGDLS, CDR2 YYNGEE. V lost 4 bases and J 7 bases, leaving 12 bases between the germline ends. The CDR3 sequence is CASSPHTGNEQFF. DNA of the CDR3: TGTGCCAGCAGCCCCCATACGGGAAATGAGCAGTTCTTC.

This CDR3 reads CASSRPLQETQYF. In nucleotides, the CDR3 is TGTGCCAGCAGTCGTCCCCTGCAAGAGACCCAGTACTTC. The chain links TRBV12-3 or TRBV12-4 to TRBJ2-5; no definite D call. Trimming left V 5 bases short and J 2 bases short, with 9 bases between. The CDR3 extends over 13 amino acids.

This chain links TRBV5-6 with TRBJ2-5; 7 bases are a match to TRBD2. Germline loops: CDR1 SGHDT, CDR2 YYEEEE. There are 15 residues in the CDR3. The V and J ends lost 2 bases and 1 base, in that order; junction bases with no gene match: 5. This chain's CDR3 is CASSFGGRGQETQYF. The CDR3 DNA sequence: TGTGCCAGCAGCTTTGGAGGGAGGGGCCAAGAGACCCAGTACTTC.

The gene calls are TRBV19 and TRBJ2-1; tentative D call: TRBD2 (7 bases). V was trimmed by 8 bases and J by 6 bases, leaving 14 bases between them. Looked up from germline, CDR1 is LNHDA and CDR2 is SQIVND (reference sequence). This CDR3 comprises 13 residues. This chain's CDR3 is CASGTRGGNEQFF. The CDR3 DNA is TGTGCCAGTGGGACGAGGGGGGGCAATGAGCAGTTCTTC.

The chain uses TRBV4-3 and TRBJ2-2; D is uncertain. The V gene lost 3 bases and the J gene lost 8 bases, with 13 bases spanning the gap. This CDR3 region has 14 residues. Germline CDR1 LGHNA, CDR2 YSLEER. The CDR3 protein is CASSQVDQSGELFF. The CDR3 nucleotides are TGCGCCAGCAGCCAGGTAGATCAGTCTGGGGAGCTGTTTTTT.